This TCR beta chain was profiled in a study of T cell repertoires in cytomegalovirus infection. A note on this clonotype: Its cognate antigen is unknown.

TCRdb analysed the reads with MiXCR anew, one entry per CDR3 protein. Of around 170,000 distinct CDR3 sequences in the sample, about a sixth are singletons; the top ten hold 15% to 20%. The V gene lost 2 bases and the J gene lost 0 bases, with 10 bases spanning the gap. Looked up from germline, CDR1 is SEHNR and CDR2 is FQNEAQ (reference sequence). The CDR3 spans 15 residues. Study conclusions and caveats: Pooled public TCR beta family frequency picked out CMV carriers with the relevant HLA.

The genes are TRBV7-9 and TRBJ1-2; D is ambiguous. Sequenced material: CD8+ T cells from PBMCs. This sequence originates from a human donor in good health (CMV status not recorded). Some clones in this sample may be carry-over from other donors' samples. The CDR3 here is CASSLLTRTNYGYTF. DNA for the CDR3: TGTGCCAGCAGCTTATTAACCAGAACTAACTATGGCTACACCTTC.